The 20 T cell receptor beta chains reported below all come from one sample, sequenced in a study. Each CDR3 protein is one row after TCRdb ran MiXCR on the 5' RACE reads. The table lists about 32,000 distinct CDR3 sequences, more than 20% of them singletons. Cells sorted as Tregs were CD4+, CD25+ and CD127-/low. The sequencing input was tumor-infiltrating Tregs sorted from the breast tumor. Receptor source: a female donor with breast cancer.

There are many counts of this clonotype. The rearrangement uses TRBV7-9 and TRBJ2-7; D uncertain. V was clipped by 5 bases and J by 3 bases, with 11 bases between them. CDR3 length equals 13 residues. Germline CDR1 reads SEHNR; CDR2 reads FQNEAQ (reference sequence). For the CDR3, the DNA is TGTGCCAGCAGCCCGACTGGGCTCTACGAGCAGTACTTC. Protein product: CASSPTGLYEQYF.

This clonotype was observed a handful of times. The chain has TRBV6-2 or TRBV6-3 and TRBJ2-5; 10 bases are shared with TRBD2. This CDR3 has 16 amino acids. V dropped 4 bases and J dropped 5; count of bases not matched to a gene: 10. The V gene's germline CDR1 is MNHEY and CDR2 SVGEGT. The CDR3 sequence: CASSSQTSGFRETQYF. The CDR3 region has the DNA TGTGCCAGCAGTTCCCAGACTAGCGGGTTCCGGGAGACCCAGTACTTC.

Here the CDR3 reads CASSLVGQGPYGYTF. In nucleotides, the CDR3 is TGTGCCAGCAGCTTAGTGGGACAGGGTCCCTATGGCTACACCTTC. The chain uses TRBV7-8 and TRBJ1-2; 9 bases fit TRBD1. The length of the CDR3 is 15 residues. With 1 base clipped from V and 4 bases from J, the junction kept 4 bases outside the gene matches. From germline, CDR1 is SGHVS and CDR2 FQNEAQ.

This chain connects TRBV24-1 to TRBJ2-1; 9 bases align to TRBD2. Germline loops: CDR1 KGHDR, CDR2 SFDVKD. The CDR3 covers 15 residues. V gave up 4 bases and J gave up 5 bases; unmatched junction bases: 5. The CDR3 region has the DNA TGTGCCACCAGTGACCCTGGGACTAGCCACAATGAGCAGTTCTTC. Translating gives CATSDPGTSHNEQFF.

There are many counts of this clonotype. V is TRBV5-1 and J is TRBJ1-1, with a possible D match to TRBD1 (5 bases). V was pared by 0 bases and J by 1 base, with 10 bases between. There are 15 residues in the CDR3. CDR1 is SGHRS, CDR2 YFSETQ, per germline. CDR3 amino acids: CASSLDTTGNTEAFF. The CDR3 DNA is TGCGCCAGCAGCTTGGACACCACAGGGAACACTGAAGCTTTCTTT.

This clonotype was observed many times. This rearrangement joins TRBV7-2 to TRBJ1-2; TRBD1 might be the D (6 bases). The V end lost 4 bases, the J end lost 10 bases, and 16 bases lay between the germline ends. The CDR3 runs to 13 residues. CDR1 and CDR2 (germline): SGHTA, FQGNSA. The CDR3 loop is CASSSWTAEDYTF. CDR3 nucleotide sequence: TGTGCCAGCAGCTCCTGGACAGCGGAGGACTACACCTTC.

V gene TRBV20-1 combines with J gene TRBJ1-3; D is possibly TRBD1 (5 bases). Germline V CDR1 and CDR2: DFQATT, SNEGSKA (reference sequence). CDR3 length equals 13 residues. V lost 3 bases to trimming and J lost 5 bases, with 11 bases between them. The CDR3 DNA follows: TGCAGTGCTAGTCCGGGACGGAGAAACACCATATATTTT. Translated, it gives CSASPGRRNTIYF.

This clonotype was seen a few times. V is TRBV3-1 and J is TRBJ1-2, with D unresolved. CDR3 length: 15 amino acids. CDR1 and CDR2 from the germline V gene are LGHDT and YNNKEL (reference sequence). Trimming took off 4 bases at V and 1 base at J, with 13 bases between the two ends. CDR3 loop: CASSPQMADNYGYTF. Here the CDR3 DNA reads TGTGCCAGCAGCCCCCAGATGGCGGATAACTATGGCTACACCTTC.

This clonotype was counted at least ten times. This chain joins TRBV7-6 and TRBJ2-1; possibly TRBD1 for D (5 bases). The CDR3 covers 16 residues. In germline, CDR1 is SGHVS, CDR2 FNYEAQ. V lost 5 bases and J lost 3, with 17 bases in between. The CDR3: CASSPRPRQGYNEQFF. In nucleotides, the CDR3 is TGTGCCAGCAGCCCAAGGCCAAGGCAGGGCTACAATGAGCAGTTCTTC.

This clonotype was recorded only once. One end of the junction does not line up with germline, which may come from a read error. This sequence joins TRBV6-5 and TRBJ1-2; TRBD1 is a possible D gene (6 bases). The CDR3 runs to 15 residues. CDR1 and CDR2 (germline): MNHEY, SVGAGI. In nucleotides, the CDR3 is TGTGTCAGCAGTTACCTGCAAGGGGGAACCTATGGCTACACCTTC. Its protein product is CVSSYLQGGTYGYTF.

About this clonotype itself: This may be a read error: a much more frequent sequence differs by one nucleotide. No conserved phenylalanine or tryptophan ends this CDR3, so it is likely a read error. The DNA is left out, because the CDR3 cannot be placed on it with certainty; the CDR3 is given as TCRdb lists it. The CDR3 here is CSAPLSGRRIS. This chain joins TRBV20-1 and TRBJ2-1; TRBD1 reflects the table's D call only, with no check against the DNA. The CDR3 comprises 11 residues, both ends counted. Germline V gene lookup returns CDR1 DFQATT and CDR2 SNEGSKA (reference sequence).

This clonotype was seen many times. This chain links TRBV25-1 with TRBJ2-1; TRBD2 matches at 14 bases. Germline CDR1 MGHDK, CDR2 SYGVNS. V was pared by 5 bases and J by 6 bases, with 9 bases of the junction left unmatched. The CDR3 covers 17 residues. The CDR3 protein is CASSPGLAGVLGNEQFF. DNA of the CDR3: TGTGCCAGCAGTCCGGGACTAGCGGGAGTTTTGGGCAATGAGCAGTTCTTC.

This chain uses TRBV9 with TRBJ2-2; TRBD1 agrees at 9 bases. The V gene's germline CDR1 is SGDLS and CDR2 YYNGEE. V gave up 7 bases and J gave up 6 bases; unmatched junction bases: 10. The CDR3 runs 15 residues. This chain's CDR3 is CASGSGTGSAGELFF. In DNA form, the CDR3 reads TGTGCCAGCGGGAGTGGGACAGGGTCTGCCGGGGAGCTGTTTTTT. Variable domain in full (rest from reference TRBV9 and TRBJ2-2): DSGVTQTPKHLITATGQRVTLRCSPRSGDLSVYWYQQSLDQGLQFLIQYYNGEERAKGNILERFSAQQFPDLHSELNLSSLELGDSALYFCASGSGTGSAGELFFGEGSRLTVL.

This clonotype was found many times. The rearrangement joins TRBV5-6 to TRBJ1-5, with D uncertain. Trimming shortened V by 4 bases and J by 3 bases, and 17 bases separated the two germline ends. From germline, CDR1 is SGHDT and CDR2 YYEEEE. CDR3 size: 16 residues. The CDR3 nucleotides are TGTGCCAGCAGCCAGAAGGTGGGGAGGGTCAATCAGCCCCAGCATTTT. Its protein is CASSQKVGRVNQPQHF. Drawing the rest from reference TRBV5-6 and TRBJ1-5, the complete variable domain is DAGVTQSPTHLIKTRGQQVTLRCSPKSGHDTVSWYQQALGQGPQFIFQYYEEEERQRGNFPDRFSGHQFPNYSSELNVNALLLGDSALYLCASSQKVGRVNQPQHFGDGTRLSIL.

This clonotype came up many times. This rearrangement joins TRBV7-9 to TRBJ2-1; D gene unclear. The CDR3 runs 14 residues. Germline V CDR1 and CDR2: SEHNR, FQNEAQ (reference sequence). V was pared by 3 bases and J by 10 bases, with 16 bases between. The CDR3 DNA follows: TGTGCCAGCAGCTTCGGGTCCAGAGCGTTCGAGCAGTTCTTC. Its translation: CASSFGSRAFEQFF.

This clonotype was seen only once. A much larger clone lies a single base off, so this may be a read error. The gene calls are TRBV5-1 and TRBJ2-7, with 9 bases aligning to TRBD2. Germline V gene sequence: CDR1 SGHRS, CDR2 YFSETQ. The CDR3 length is 15 residues. In DNA form, the CDR3 reads TGCGCCAGCAACTTGGTTAGCGGGAGCTCCTACGAGCAGTACTTC. This gives the protein CASNLVSGSSYEQYF.

Note on this clonotype: No conserved phenylalanine or tryptophan is present at the end of the CDR3, so a read error is the likely explanation. V and J are TRBV9 and TRBJ2-7, with unresolved D. V was shortened by 0 bases and J by 2 bases, with 12 bases between the two germline ends. CDR3 length: 15 amino acids. Germline V lookup: CDR1 SGDLS, CDR2 YYNGEE. CDR3 in amino acids: CASSVGIGLPYEQYS. Here the CDR3 DNA reads TGTGCCAGCAGCGTAGGGATCGGGCTCCCCTACGAGCAGTACTCT.

A few counts support this clonotype. This chain links TRBV18 with TRBJ2-1, with TRBD1 matching over 7 bases. The CDR3 is 16 residues long. V lost 4 bases, J lost 6 bases, and 12 bases stayed unmatched. Germline assignment: CDR1 KGHSH and CDR2 LQKENI. The DNA of the CDR3 is TGTGCCAGCTCACGACCGGGACAGAGGTCTGGCAATGAGCAGTTCTTC. It codes for CASSRPGQRSGNEQFF.

The chain is built from TRBV19 and TRBJ1-5, with D possibly being TRBD1 (5 bases). This CDR3 has 16 residues. The germline CDR1 and CDR2 sequences are LNHDA and SQIVND (reference sequence). The V end was cut by 7 bases, the J end by 0 bases, with 16 bases between. In DNA, the CDR3 is TGTGCCAGTACCCCCGGGGACCCGTATAGCAATCAGCCCCAGCATTTT. It is translated as CASTPGDPYSNQPQHF.

In this sample, this clonotype turned up many times. CDR3 nucleotide sequence: TGCGCCAGCAGCTTGGGGACTAGCGGAGTTGAGCAGTTCTTC. Translation: CASSLGTSGVEQFF. The J gene is TRBJ2-1, the V gene TRBV5-1; TRBD2 agrees at 10 bases. CDR3 size: 14 residues. V was clipped by 0 bases and J by 9 bases; unmatched bases: 3. Germline lookup yields CDR1 SGHRS and CDR2 YFSETQ. The full variable domain, rest sourced from reference TRBV5-1 and TRBJ2-1, is KAGVTQTPRYLIKTRGQQVTLSCSPISGHRSVSWYQQTPGQGLQFLFEYFSETQRNKGNFPGRFSGRQFSNSRSEMNVSTLELGDSALYLCASSLGTSGVEQFFGPGTRLTVL.